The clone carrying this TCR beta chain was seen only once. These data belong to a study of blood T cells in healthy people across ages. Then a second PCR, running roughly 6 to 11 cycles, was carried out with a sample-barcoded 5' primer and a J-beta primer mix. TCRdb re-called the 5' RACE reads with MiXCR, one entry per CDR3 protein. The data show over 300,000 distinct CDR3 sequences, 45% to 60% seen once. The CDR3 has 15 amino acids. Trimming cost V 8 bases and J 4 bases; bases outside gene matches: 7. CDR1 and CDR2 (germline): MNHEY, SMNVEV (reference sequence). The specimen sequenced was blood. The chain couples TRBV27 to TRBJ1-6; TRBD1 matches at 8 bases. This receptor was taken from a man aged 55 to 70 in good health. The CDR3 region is CASAPGDRYNSPLHF. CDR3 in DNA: TGTGCCAGCGCCCCGGGGGACAGGTATAATTCACCCCTCCACTTT.